The 8 T cell receptor beta chains reported below all come from one sample, sequenced in a study of T cell responses to AZD1222 COVID-19 vaccine. Here immunoSEQ multiplex PCR was the method, and the copy in TCRdb shows in-frame clones only, minus some. The sample has 40,000 to 45,000 clones; over 60% are singletons. Sequencing was performed on peripheral blood, taken on day 0 of AZD1222 vaccination. The receptors derive from an adult in good health.

This chain connects TRBV7-2 to TRBJ2-2, with TRBD2 matching 13 bases. After removal of 5 bases from V and 9 bases from J, the junction contained 9 bases not matched to a gene. The length of the CDR3 is 16 residues. From germline, CDR1 is SGHTA and CDR2 FQGNSA. The CDR3 DNA reads as TGTGCCAGCAGCCCGACAACTAGCGGGGGGGCCCGGGAGCTGTTTTTT. It is translated as CASSPTTSGGARELFF.

This clone appeared a few times. The J gene is TRBJ1-4, the V gene TRBV5-4, with D hard to call. The CDR3 is made up of 15 amino acids. The V gene's germline CDR1 is SGHNT and CDR2 YYREEE (reference sequence). The V and J ends lost 3 bases and 5 bases respectively, with 14 bases between them. This chain's CDR3 is CASSSTGKKNEKLFF. The CDR3 nucleotides read TGTGCCAGCAGCTCAACCGGGAAGAAGAATGAAAAACTGTTTTTT.

V gene TRBV5-1 combines with J gene TRBJ1-2; tentatively, D is TRBD1 (6 bases). Trimming removed 0 bases from V and 8 bases from J, with 14 bases in between. The CDR3 has 14 amino acids. Germline-derived CDR1 and CDR2 are SGHRS and YFSETQ. CDR3 nucleotide sequence: TGCGCCAGCAGCTTGGATGAGGGGGTAGGAGGCTACACCTTC. This sequence encodes CASSLDEGVGGYTF. Full variable domain (remainder filled in from reference TRBV5-1 and TRBJ1-2): KAGVTQTPRYLIKTRGQQVTLSCSPISGHRSVSWYQQTPGQGLQFLFEYFSETQRNKGNFPGRFSGRQFSNSRSEMNVSTLELGDSALYLCASSLDEGVGGYTFGSGTRLTVV.

The V and J genes are TRBV6-5 and TRBJ2-7, with D maybe TRBD2 (6 bases). The germline CDR1 and CDR2 sequences are MNHEY and SVGAGI. The length of the CDR3 is 12 residues. Trimming stripped 2 bases from V and 6 bases from J, with 8 bases between. The CDR3: CASSYRGSEQYF. The CDR3 DNA reads TGTGCCAGCAGTTACCGGGGGAGCGAGCAGTACTTC.

The rearrangement joins TRBV11-2 to TRBJ2-7; D remains unclear. Germline V gene lookup returns CDR1 SGHAT and CDR2 FQNNGV. Trimming took off 9 bases at V and 5 bases at J, with 14 bases between the two ends. CDR3 length: 12 residues. The CDR3 DNA reads as TGTGCCAGTCGTCCCCTCGGCCACGAGCAGTACTTC. Translating gives CASRPLGHEQYF.

This chain connects TRBV5-1 to TRBJ1-1, with a weak D call TRBD1 (6 bases). V dropped 6 bases and J dropped 1 base, with 13 bases sitting between them. From germline, CDR1 is SGHRS and CDR2 YFSETQ. CDR3 length equals 14 residues. The CDR3 region is CASTTTGANTEAFF. CDR3 sequence (DNA): TGCGCCAGCACCACGACAGGAGCGAACACTGAAGCTTTCTTT. The variable domain in full, completed from reference TRBV5-1 and TRBJ1-1, reads KAGVTQTPRYLIKTRGQQVTLSCSPISGHRSVSWYQQTPGQGLQFLFEYFSETQRNKGNFPGRFSGRQFSNSRSEMNVSTLELGDSALYLCASTTTGANTEAFFGQGTRLTVV.

The chain links TRBV18 to TRBJ1-4; 8 positions match TRBD1. The junction had 0 bases not matched to a gene; V was cut back by 3 bases and J by 3 bases. The CDR3 extends over 14 amino acids. Germline V CDR1 and CDR2: KGHSH, LQKENI. For the CDR3, the DNA is TGTGCCAGCTCACCGGGACAGGCTAATGAAAAACTGTTTTTT. It encodes CASSPGQANEKLFF.

J is TRBJ1-3 and V is TRBV6-1; TRBD1 is a possible D gene (5 bases). Between the trimmed V and J ends, which lost 4 bases and 2 bases, there was a span of 15 bases. Looked up from germline, CDR1 is MNHNS and CDR2 is SASEGT. The CDR3 extends over 16 amino acids. The CDR3 reads CASSVEGAEAGNTIYF. Here the CDR3 DNA reads TGTGCCAGCAGTGTGGAAGGGGCGGAGGCTGGAAACACCATATATTTT.